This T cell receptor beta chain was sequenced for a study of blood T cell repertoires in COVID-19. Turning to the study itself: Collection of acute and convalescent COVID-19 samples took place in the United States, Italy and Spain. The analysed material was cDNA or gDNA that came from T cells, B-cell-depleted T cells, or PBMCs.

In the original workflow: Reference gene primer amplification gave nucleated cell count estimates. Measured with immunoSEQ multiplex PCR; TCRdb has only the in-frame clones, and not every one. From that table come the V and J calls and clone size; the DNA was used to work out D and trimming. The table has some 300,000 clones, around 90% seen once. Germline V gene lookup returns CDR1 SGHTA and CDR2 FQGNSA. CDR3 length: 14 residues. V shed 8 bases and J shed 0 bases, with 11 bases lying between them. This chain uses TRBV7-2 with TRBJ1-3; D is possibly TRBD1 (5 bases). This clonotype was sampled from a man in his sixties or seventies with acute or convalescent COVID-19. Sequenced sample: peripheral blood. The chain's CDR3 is CASSRGDSGNTIYF. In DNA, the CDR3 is TGTGCCAGCTCCCGGGGGGACTCTGGAAACACCATATATTTT.